Following are 10 T cell receptor beta chains from one sample sequenced in a study of blood T cell repertoires in COVID-19. The protocol was immunoSEQ multiplex PCR, while the TCRdb copy is restricted to in-frame clones and leaves out a portion. Here the sample spans hundreds of thousands of clones, 83% being singletons. Sample: peripheral blood. The source of these receptors is a woman aged 45-65 years who had recovered from COVID-19.

The chain carries TRBV5-6 and TRBJ1-2; 7 nucleotides line up with TRBD1. The CDR3 spans 15 residues. The V and J ends lost 0 bases and 8 bases, in that order; junction bases with no gene match: 10. Germline values: CDR1 SGHDT, CDR2 YYEEEE. The CDR3 loop is CASSLAAIRGRGYTF. The CDR3 DNA follows: TGTGCCAGCAGCTTGGCCGCGATAAGGGGGCGAGGCTACACCTTC.

V gene TRBV7-2 combines with J gene TRBJ1-1; 7 positions match TRBD1. The CDR3 consists of 14 residues. CDR1 SGHTA and CDR2 FQGNSA come from the germline V gene. The V and J ends lost 5 bases and 5 bases, in that order; junction bases with no gene match: 8. CDR3 in DNA: TGTGCCAGCAGCACACAGGGGAGCGAGACTGAAGCTTTCTTT. Its protein is CASSTQGSETEAFF.

This sequence joins TRBV24-1 and TRBJ2-7; TRBD1 agrees at 8 bases. V was pared by 3 bases and J by 0 bases, with 3 bases of the junction left unmatched. This CDR3 region has 15 residues. Germline V gene sequence: CDR1 KGHDR, CDR2 SFDVKD. The CDR3 loop is CATSDGGQGSYEQYF. DNA of the CDR3: TGTGCCACCAGTGATGGTGGACAGGGCTCCTACGAGCAGTACTTC.

This rearrangement joins TRBV6-2 or TRBV6-3 to TRBJ2-5, with D perhaps matching TRBD1 (5 bases). V gave up 2 bases and J gave up 5 bases, with 12 bases separating them. CDR3 length: 14 amino acids. Germline lookup yields CDR1 MNHEY and CDR2 SVGEGT. CDR3 protein: CASSYDGAAETQYF. The CDR3 DNA reads as TGTGCCAGCAGTTACGATGGGGCCGCGGAGACCCAGTACTTC.

This rearrangement joins TRBV27 to TRBJ2-2; 8 nucleotides agree with TRBD2. The V segment lost 11 bases and the J segment 6 bases; nucleotides outside the gene matches: 11. Germline lookup yields CDR1 MNHEY and CDR2 SMNVEV (reference sequence). The CDR3 length is 14 residues. CDR3 sequence (DNA): TGTGCCGTTGGGCGACTAGCGACTTCCGGGGAGCTGTTTTTT. Translation gives CAVGRLATSGELFF.

The V gene is TRBV10-3, the J gene TRBJ1-3; tentatively, D is TRBD1 (5 bases). The germline CDR1 and CDR2 sequences are ENHRY and SYGVKD. The CDR3 spans 17 residues. Trimming shortened V by 6 bases and J by 0 bases, and 18 bases separated the two germline ends. CDR3 sequence: CAIRATPGLTSGNTIYF. CDR3 DNA sequence: TGTGCCATCAGAGCAACGCCGGGACTCACCTCTGGAAACACCATATATTTT.

The chain uses TRBV7-2 and TRBJ2-2; D possibly corresponds to TRBD2 (5 bases). Between the trimmed V and J ends, which lost 5 bases and 0 bases, there was a span of 10 bases. The germline V gene encodes CDR1 SGHTA and CDR2 FQGNSA. This CDR3 spans 15 amino acids. CDR3 sequence (DNA): TGTGCCAGCAGCGGTCTCGGGACGAACACCGGGGAGCTGTTTTTT. Amino acid sequence: CASSGLGTNTGELFF. Filled out from reference TRBV7-2 and TRBJ2-2, the complete variable domain reads GAGVSQSPSNKVTEKGKDVELRCDPISGHTALYWYRQSLGQGLEFLIYFQGNSAPDKSGLPSDRFSAERTGGSVSTLTIQRTQQEDSAVYLCASSGLGTNTGELFFGEGSRLTVL.

The chain uses TRBV24-1 and TRBJ2-2, with a weak D call TRBD2 (6 bases). The CDR3 is 14 amino acids. Germline CDR1 reads KGHDR; CDR2 reads SFDVKD. The V gene lost 8 bases and the J gene lost 0 bases, with 9 bases spanning the gap. The CDR3 protein is CATKEGTNTGELFF. As DNA, the CDR3 is TGTGCCACCAAGGAGGGGACGAACACCGGGGAGCTGTTTTTT.

The V and J genes are TRBV5-5 and TRBJ1-2; D not certain. CDR3 length: 15 residues. The V and J ends lost 6 bases and 4 bases respectively, with 19 bases between them. Germline loops: CDR1 SGHKS, CDR2 YYEKEE (reference sequence). Here the CDR3 DNA reads TGTGCCAGCAACCGCGTGGATGTGACACTCTATGGCTACACCTTC. It translates to CASNRVDVTLYGYTF. Drawing the rest from reference TRBV5-5 and TRBJ1-2, the complete variable domain is DAGVTQSPTHLIKTRGQQVTLRCSPISGHKSVSWYQQVLGQGPQFIFQYYEKEERGRGNFPDRFSARQFPNYSSELNVNALLLGDSALYLCASNRVDVTLYGYTFGSGTRLTVV.

This clone was observed once. The V call is TRBV7-9, the J call TRBJ2-7; TRBD1 matches at 8 bases. Germline V gives CDR1 SEHNR, CDR2 FQNEAQ (reference sequence). This CDR3 spans 15 amino acids. V dropped 1 base and J dropped 3; count of bases not matched to a gene: 5. The chain's CDR3 is CASSLGGTGDYEQYF. Here the CDR3 DNA reads TGTGCCAGCAGCTTAGGCGGGACAGGAGACTACGAGCAGTACTTC.